A single sample gave rise to the 9 T cell receptor beta chains below, sequenced in a study of cytomegalovirus exposure and HLA in healthy donors. Primers: 60 Vbeta forward and 13 Jbeta reverse. This table comes from immunoSEQ multiplex PCR, and its TCRdb copy is limited to in-frame clones, with some not included. Among 160,000 or so clones listed, approximately 81% were seen once. The sample taken for sequencing was PBMCs. These receptors originate from a woman in her 30s in good health and CMV-seropositive.

J is TRBJ2-1 and V is TRBV4-1, with a weak D call TRBD2 (7 bases). The CDR3 loop spans 16 amino acids. V lost 3 bases, J lost 8 bases, and 20 bases lay in between. Germline assignment: CDR1 MGHRA and CDR2 YSYEKL. The CDR3 DNA reads TGCGCCAGCAGCCACCGAACCGGGGGGCGCCTCGATGAGCAGTTCTTC. Protein: CASSHRTGGRLDEQFF.

This clone was counted a few times. This chain links TRBV4-3 with TRBJ2-3; 7 nucleotides align to TRBD2. The CDR3 length is 15 residues. V trimming: 3 bases; J trimming: 6 bases; junction bases outside the gene matches: 9. CDR1 is LGHNA and CDR2 is YSLEER in the germline V gene. CDR3 amino acids: CASSHLPDGGDTQYF. The CDR3, as DNA: TGCGCCAGCAGCCATTTACCGGACGGGGGGGATACGCAGTATTTT.

This rearrangement joins TRBV27 to TRBJ2-1; maybe TRBD1 (6 bases). This CDR3 is 14 amino acids long. Trimming shortened V by 7 bases and J by 7 bases, and 17 bases separated the two germline ends. Germline V gene sequence: CDR1 MNHEY, CDR2 SMNVEV (reference sequence). CDR3 DNA sequence: TGTGCCAGCACCCTAATGGGGGCAGGGAATGAGCAGTTCTTC. Amino acids: CASTLMGAGNEQFF.

This clone was detected only a few times. This rearrangement joins TRBV5-6 to TRBJ1-2; unclear D gene. In germline, CDR1 is SGHDT, CDR2 YYEEEE. Trimming cost V 4 bases and J 6 bases, with 10 bases left between them. The CDR3 loop spans 12 amino acids. DNA for the CDR3: TGTGCCAGCAGCCTCCAGAGGAATGGCTACACCTTC. Translating it yields CASSLQRNGYTF.

A few counts support this clone. One end of the junction is discordant with germline, which a read error may explain. The gene calls are TRBV7-8 and TRBJ2-7, with D unclear. This CDR3 is built from 13 residues. Germline assignment: CDR1 SGHVS and CDR2 FQNEAQ. The CDR3 DNA reads TGTTCCAGCAAGCTAAGGCAGGCCTACGAGCAGTACTTC. It codes for CSSKLRQAYEQYF.

CDR3 DNA sequence: TGTGCCAGCAGTTACCCGGACAGGCGGGGGAACACTGAAGCTTTCTTT. It codes for CASSYPDRRGNTEAFF. The V gene is TRBV6-5, the J gene TRBJ1-1; 7 nucleotides match TRBD1. V gave up 2 bases and J gave up 1 base; unmatched junction bases: 7. The CDR3 is 16 residues long. The germline V gene has CDR1 MNHEY and CDR2 SVGAGI.

This sequence joins TRBV2 and TRBJ1-2; 9 bases fit TRBD1. The V and J ends lost 1 base and 8 bases, in that order; junction bases with no gene match: 5. There are 14 residues in the CDR3. Germline V lookup: CDR1 SNHLY, CDR2 FYNNEI. The CDR3: CASSEDRGRGGYTF. CDR3 bases: TGTGCCAGCAGTGAAGACAGGGGGCGAGGAGGCTACACCTTC.

CDR3 in DNA: TGTGCCAGCAGCACGGGACTGAGCTATGGCTACACCTTC. It codes for CASSTGLSYGYTF. This chain uses TRBV7-9 with TRBJ1-2; tentatively, D is TRBD1 (5 bases). This CDR3 contains 13 residues. Trimming shortened V by 5 bases and J by 4 bases, and 11 bases separated the two germline ends. Germline assignment: CDR1 SEHNR and CDR2 FQNEAQ (reference sequence).

This clone was seen a handful of times. This chain uses TRBV11-2 with TRBJ1-5; D may be TRBD1 (5 bases). The V gene lost 3 bases and the J gene lost 6 bases, with 15 bases spanning the gap. The CDR3 covers 15 residues. Germline V CDR1 and CDR2: SGHAT, FQNNGV. CDR3 coding DNA: TGTGCCAGCAGCTTGGGAACAGGAACAGGTCAGCCCCAGCATTTT. Amino acids: CASSLGTGTGQPQHF.